The 10 T cell receptor beta chains in this list originate from one sample, sequenced in a study of T cells in Graves' hyperthyroidism and ophthalmopathy. Regions amplified from RNA transcripts were the TCR beta CDR3 regions. HTBI primers drove first-round RT-PCR of the TCR CDR3. From the multiplex PCR reads, TCRdb called clonotypes with MiXCR, one entry per CDR3 protein. The top ten clones hold around 3.9% of a sample with some 620,000 distinct CDR3 sequences, about 16% of them seen once. The source material was blood. The source of these receptors is a woman in her twenties or thirties with Graves' hyperthyroidism.

This chain connects TRBV6-1 to TRBJ2-2; 12 bases agree with TRBD2. CDR1 and CDR2 from the germline V gene are MNHNS and SASEGT. The CDR3 loop spans 15 amino acids. Trimming cost V 9 bases and J 5 bases; bases outside gene matches: 7. Here the CDR3 reads CARSASGRVTGELFF. The CDR3 nucleotides are TGTGCCAGGTCTGCTAGCGGGAGGGTTACCGGGGAGCTGTTTTTT.

The chain carries TRBV11-1 and TRBJ2-5, with D hard to call. The V gene's germline CDR1 is SGHAT and CDR2 FQDESV (reference sequence). The CDR3 is 14 amino acids. The germline V and J ends were trimmed by 4 bases and 1 base, with 10 bases remaining between them. CDR3 sequence reads: CASSWPGFQETQYF. The CDR3 DNA reads as TGTGCCAGCAGCTGGCCCGGGTTCCAAGAGACCCAGTACTTC.

There are many counts of this clonotype. The CDR3 DNA reads as TGCAGTGCTGTTCGAAGGGGGCAGGGTTATGTAGGAGAGACCCAGTACTTC. It yields the protein CSAVRRGQGYVGETQYF. This rearrangement joins TRBV20-1 to TRBJ2-5, with 7 bases fitting TRBD1. The junction had 19 bases not matched to a gene; V was cut back by 5 bases and J by 4 bases. CDR1 is DFQATT, CDR2 SNEGSKA, per germline (reference sequence). CDR3 length: 17 residues.

For this clonotype: One end of the junction varies from germline; a read error may be responsible. The chain links TRBV7-7 to TRBJ2-1; no clear D. The germline gives CDR1 SSHAT, CDR2 FNYEAQ (reference sequence). CDR3 size: 18 residues. This CDR3 is CASSHSTKRLKSYNEQFF. The DNA of the CDR3 is TGTGCTAGCAGCCACTCTACTAAACGCCTTAAGTCCTACAATGAGCAGTTCTTC.

This clonotype was seen ten or more times. The V gene is TRBV20-1, the J gene TRBJ2-4; D uncertain. The CDR3 loop spans 12 amino acids. Germline V CDR1 and CDR2: DFQATT, SNEGSKA (reference sequence). Trimming shortened V by 4 bases and J by 2 bases, and 6 bases separated the two germline ends. The CDR3 DNA reads TGCAGTGCTATCGACCCCAAAAACATTCAGTACTTC. Residues: CSAIDPKNIQYF.

This clonotype has ten or more counts. The V call is TRBV2, the J call TRBJ2-3, with D possibly being TRBD2 (5 bases). This CDR3 has 14 residues. In germline, CDR1 is SNHLY, CDR2 FYNNEI. V shed 10 bases and J shed 1 base, with 15 bases lying between them. CDR3: CAKDVSSGTDTQYF. The CDR3 bases are TGTGCCAAAGATGTAAGTAGCGGCACAGATACGCAGTATTTT.

The rearrangement links TRBV30 to TRBJ2-3, with D unclear. This CDR3 region has 14 residues. Per the germline V gene, CDR1 is GTSNPN and CDR2 is SVGIG (reference sequence). The ends were cut back, 4 bases at V and 2 bases at J, with 13 bases in the middle. The CDR3 DNA follows: TGTGCCTGGACAGGCTCAGGTCTCACAGATACGCAGTATTTT. Its protein product is CAWTGSGLTDTQYF.

The rearrangement uses TRBV5-1 and TRBJ2-4; 9 bases map to TRBD1. Unmatched junction bases numbered 4, after V lost 4 bases and J lost 8 bases. The CDR3 loop spans 13 amino acids. Germline lookup yields CDR1 SGHRS and CDR2 YFSETQ. This CDR3 reads CASSNDRGYIQYF. The CDR3 bases are TGCGCCAGCAGCAATGACAGGGGGTACATTCAGTACTTC.

This clonotype was seen more than once but under ten times. V gene TRBV29-1 combines with J gene TRBJ2-7; TRBD1 might be the D (6 bases). Trimming left V 7 bases short and J 5 bases short, with 15 bases between. The CDR3 is made up of 12 amino acids. Germline CDR1 is SQVTM and CDR2 is ANQGSEA. In DNA form, the CDR3 reads TGCAGCGCTGGGGGCGGAACGCACGAGCAGTACTTC. It codes for CSAGGGTHEQYF.

The sample holds many counts of this clonotype. This sequence joins TRBV13 and TRBJ2-7, with D possibly matching TRBD2 (5 bases). The V gene lost 5 bases and the J gene lost 3 bases, with 11 bases spanning the gap. This CDR3 has 13 amino acids. CDR1 and CDR2 (germline): PRHDT, FYEKMQ (reference sequence). Here the CDR3 reads CASSGTRGYEQYF. DNA of the CDR3: TGTGCCAGCAGCGGCACCCGGGGCTACGAGCAGTACTTC.